This entry lists 18 T cell receptor beta chains sequenced from one sample in a study of breast tumors, draining lymph nodes, adjacent tissues (dated by TCRdb to 2016 to 2017). The lymph node samples were taken from the axillary draining lymph nodes of breast cancer patients. Libraries were built with multiplex PCR. Sequencing was carried out with an Illumina HiSeq 2000. TCRdb trimmed public reads at Q25 via fastp, called clones via MiXCR and kept in-frame beta chains. Rows are combined by CDR3 protein, so each entry shows the most common genes and DNA. The sample table lists under 350,000 distinct CDR3 sequences, 30% to 35% of them with a count of one. The ten biggest clones cover 0.85% to 1.3% of the sample. The sequenced material came from axillary lymph node tissue. Receptor source: a female donor with breast cancer. Some clones in this sample may be carry-over from other donors' samples.

This clonotype showed up many times. The CDR3 loop reads CTSGRYSGNTIYF. The CDR3 nucleotides are TGTACCTCGGGACGGTACTCTGGAAACACCATATATTTT. The chain couples TRBV28 to TRBJ1-3; TRBD1 is a possible D gene (5 bases). Germline CDR1 is MDHEN and CDR2 is SYDVKM. The CDR3 is 13 amino acids.

In its sample, this clonotype was seen a few times. V and J are TRBV15 and TRBJ1-1; D is possibly TRBD1 (5 bases). CDR3 length: 14 amino acids. Between the trimmed V and J ends, which lost 2 bases and 2 bases, there was a span of 9 bases. CDR1 and CDR2 from the germline V gene are LNHNV and YYDKDF (reference sequence). The CDR3 sequence: CATSRRQGNTEAFF. The CDR3 DNA reads TGTGCCACCAGCAGACGTCAGGGAAACACTGAAGCTTTCTTT. The complete variable domain, with remaining parts taken from reference TRBV15 and TRBJ1-1, reads DAMVIQNPRYQVTQFGKPVTLSCSQTLNHNVMYWYQQKSSQAPKLLFHYYDKDFNNEADTPDNFQSRRPNTSFCFLDIRSPGLGDTAMYLCATSRRQGNTEAFFGQGTRLTVV.

With respect to this clonotype: A much larger clone lies a single base off, so this may be a read error. This chain uses TRBV19 with TRBJ1-4, with D possibly TRBD1 on 5 matching bases. This CDR3 is 14 amino acids long. Germline V CDR1 and CDR2: LNHDA, SQIVND (reference sequence). The CDR3: CAGSIIGTGEKLFF. The CDR3 DNA is TGTGCCGGTAGTATAATAGGGACGGGAGAAAAACTGTTTTTT. Complete variable domain (other parts from reference TRBV19 and TRBJ1-4): DGGITQSPKYLFRKEGQNVTLSCEQNLNHDAMYWYRQDPGQGLRLIYYSQIVNDFQKGDIAEGYSVSREKKESFPLTVTSAQKNPTAFYLCAGSIIGTGEKLFFGSGTQLSVL.

This chain uses TRBV6-2 or TRBV6-3 with TRBJ2-2; D not resolved. Between the trimmed V and J ends, which lost 2 bases and 4 bases, there was a span of 8 bases. The germline CDR1 and CDR2 sequences are MNHEY and SVGEGT. This CDR3 spans 14 amino acids. CDR3 in DNA: TGTGCCAGCAGTTACACTCTGATCACCGGGGAGCTGTTTTTT. The encoded protein is CASSYTLITGELFF.

This clonotype was counted many times. The J gene is TRBJ2-5, the V gene TRBV5-8; 7 bases match TRBD1. The trim removed 7 bases at V and 2 bases at J, leaving 11 bases unmatched. The V gene's germline CDR1 is SGHTS and CDR2 YDEGEE. The CDR3 length is 15 residues. The DNA for the CDR3 is TGTGCCAGCCGGGACAGTAAAGGGGATCAAGAGACCCAGTACTTC. Translated, it gives CASRDSKGDQETQYF. Looking up the rest from reference TRBV5-8 and TRBJ2-5 gives the full variable domain: EAGVTQSPTHLIKTRGQQATLRCSPISGHTSVYWYQQALGLGLQFLLWYDEGEERNRGNFPPRFSGRQFPNYSSELNVNALELEDSALYLCASRDSKGDQETQYFGPGTRLLVL.

This rearrangement joins TRBV5-1 to TRBJ2-1; TRBD2 matches at 12 bases. The ends lost 2 bases at V and 0 bases at J; junction bases unmatched: 6. Germline lookup yields CDR1 SGHRS and CDR2 YFSETQ. The CDR3 length is 18 residues. The DNA of the CDR3 is TGCGCCAGCAGCTTTGGACTAGCGGGAACGAACTCCTACAATGAGCAGTTCTTC. Residues: CASSFGLAGTNSYNEQFF.

V is TRBV5-4 and J is TRBJ2-5; 7 bases fit TRBD2. Trimming at V came to 4 bases and at J to 5 bases, leaving 11 bases not matched to a gene. Germline V lookup: CDR1 SGHNT, CDR2 YYREEE (reference sequence). The CDR3 contains 15 residues. CDR3 DNA sequence: TGTGCCAGCAGCCGCGGGGAGGGCCGAGTGGAGACCCAGTACTTC. It yields the protein CASSRGEGRVETQYF.

CDR3 protein: CASSLVFGQPYEQYF. The CDR3 DNA reads as TGTGCCAGCAGCCTTGTCTTTGGACAGCCTTACGAGCAGTACTTC. The chain uses TRBV7-2 and TRBJ2-7; TRBD1 is a possible D gene (6 bases). With 5 bases removed from V and 4 bases from J, the gap between germline ends came to 18 bases. Germline V gene lookup returns CDR1 SGHTA and CDR2 FQGNSA. This CDR3 is built from 15 residues.

In its sample, this clonotype was seen many times. The J gene is TRBJ1-2, the V gene TRBV15; possibly TRBD1 for D (6 bases). The V end lost 3 bases, the J end lost 11 bases, and 13 bases lay between the germline ends. Germline V gene lookup returns CDR1 LNHNV and CDR2 YYDKDF (reference sequence). CDR3 length: 12 amino acids. This chain's CDR3 is CATSRDSRAYTF. In nucleotides, the CDR3 is TGTGCCACCAGCAGGGACAGTAGGGCGTACACCTTC.

This clonotype was found many times. This sequence joins TRBV6-6 and TRBJ2-1; TRBD2 aligns across 16 bases. Trimming removed 6 bases from V and 7 bases from J; junction bases left unmatched: 6. The CDR3 loop spans 16 amino acids. Germline V CDR1 and CDR2: MNHNY, SVGAGI (reference sequence). This CDR3 reads CASRGGLAGGLNEQFF. The CDR3 DNA follows: TGTGCCAGCAGGGGGGGACTAGCGGGAGGGTTGAATGAGCAGTTCTTC.

This clonotype was recorded at least ten times. The chain uses TRBV12-3 or TRBV12-4 and TRBJ2-3, with 12 bases matching TRBD2. This CDR3 spans 16 amino acids. With 7 bases clipped from V and 6 bases from J, the junction kept 11 bases outside the gene matches. The CDR3 protein is CASNRLAGVRGDTQYF. The CDR3 DNA follows: TGTGCCAGCAACCGACTAGCGGGAGTCCGGGGGGATACGCAGTATTTT.

This clonotype was observed at least ten times. This chain joins TRBV2 and TRBJ2-5, with 8 positions matching TRBD1. Germline assignment: CDR1 SNHLY and CDR2 FYNNEI. The CDR3 is made up of 15 amino acids. J was trimmed by 5 bases and V by 2 bases; bases with no gene match: 7. The CDR3 DNA sequence: TGTGCCAGCAGTGAACGGACAGGGAAGCCGGAGACCCAGTACTTC. It codes for CASSERTGKPETQYF.

This clonotype was detected ten times or more. The chain is built from TRBV20-1 and TRBJ2-5; D is uncertain. CDR3 length: 13 residues. Between the trimmed V and J ends, which lost 6 bases and 4 bases, there was a span of 15 bases. The germline CDR1 and CDR2 sequences are DFQATT and SNEGSKA (reference sequence). The CDR3 sequence: CSAPPGVGETQYF. The CDR3 coding sequence is TGCAGTGCCCCACCGGGTGTTGGAGAGACCCAGTACTTC.

Regarding this clonotype: One junction end does not reproduce the germline sequence, and a read error may be involved. The chain links TRBV10-1 to TRBJ1-1; no clear D gene. This CDR3 is built from 13 residues. In germline, CDR1 is WNHNN, CDR2 SYGVQD (reference sequence). CDR3 DNA sequence: TGCGGCAGCAGTGTTGGGTTGGGCACTGAAGCTTTCTTT. This sequence encodes CGSSVGLGTEAFF.

This chain links TRBV25-1 with TRBJ2-7; maybe TRBD2 (6 bases). This CDR3 region has 12 residues. CDR1 and CDR2 from the germline V gene are MGHDK and SYGVNS. CDR3 nucleotides: TGTGTTCCGGGACGGGAGCTCTACGAGCAGTACTTC. Its translation: CVPGRELYEQYF.

A word on this clonotype: A much larger clone lies a single base off, so this may be a read error. This sequence joins TRBV12-5 and TRBJ1-2; possibly TRBD1 for D (5 bases). The CDR3 runs to 15 residues. Germline CDR1 and CDR2: LGHNT and FRNRAP. The CDR3 loop reads CASGLVLGGNCGYTF. CDR3 DNA sequence: TGTGCTAGTGGTTTGGTACTCGGGGGGAACTGTGGCTACACCTTC. The full variable domain, with the rest looked up from reference TRBV12-5 and TRBJ1-2, is DARVTQTPRHKVTEMGQEVTMRCQPILGHNTVFWYRQTMMQGLELLAYFRNRAPLDDSGMPKDRFSAEMPDATLATLKIQPSEPRDSAVYFCASGLVLGGNCGYTFGSGTRLTVV.

As regards this clonotype: Germline is not matched at one junction end, which may reflect a read error. This chain uses TRBV5-6 with TRBJ2-2, with TRBD2 as a possible D gene (5 bases). The CDR3 has 14 residues. The germline V gene has CDR1 SGHDT and CDR2 YYEEEE. The CDR3 DNA reads as TGTGCCAGCAGCTTGGCTATTCGGATCGGGGAGCTGCTTTTT. This encodes CASSLAIRIGELLF.

This clonotype was observed at least ten times. The rearrangement uses TRBV7-2 and TRBJ2-3; the match to TRBD2 covers 14 bases. Germline CDR1 reads SGHTA; CDR2 reads FQGNSA. V lost 4 bases to trimming and J lost 1 base; unmatched junction nucleotides: 7. This CDR3 has 18 amino acids. Here the CDR3 reads CASSWGLAGESGTDTQYF. The CDR3 coding sequence is TGTGCCAGCAGCTGGGGACTAGCGGGAGAGAGCGGCACAGATACGCAGTATTTT.